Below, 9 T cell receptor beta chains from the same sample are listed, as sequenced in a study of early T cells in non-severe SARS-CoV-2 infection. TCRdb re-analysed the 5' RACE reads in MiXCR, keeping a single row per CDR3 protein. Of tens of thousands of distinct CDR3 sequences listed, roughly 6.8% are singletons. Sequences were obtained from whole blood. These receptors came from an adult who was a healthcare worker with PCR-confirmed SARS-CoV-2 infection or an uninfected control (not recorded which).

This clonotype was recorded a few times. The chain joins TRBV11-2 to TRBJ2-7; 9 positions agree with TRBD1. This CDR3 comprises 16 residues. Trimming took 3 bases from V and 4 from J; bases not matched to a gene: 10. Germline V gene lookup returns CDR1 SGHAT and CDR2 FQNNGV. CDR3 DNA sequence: TGTGCCAGCAGCTTGTCCCTAACGGGACAGGGATACGAGCAGTACTTC. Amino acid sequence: CASSLSLTGQGYEQYF.

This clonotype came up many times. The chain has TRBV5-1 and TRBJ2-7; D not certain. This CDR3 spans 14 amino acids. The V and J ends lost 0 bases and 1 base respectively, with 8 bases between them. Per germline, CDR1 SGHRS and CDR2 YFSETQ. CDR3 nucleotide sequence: TGCGCCAGCAGCTTGGAATCCCTGTCCTACGAGCAGTACTTC. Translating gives CASSLESLSYEQYF.

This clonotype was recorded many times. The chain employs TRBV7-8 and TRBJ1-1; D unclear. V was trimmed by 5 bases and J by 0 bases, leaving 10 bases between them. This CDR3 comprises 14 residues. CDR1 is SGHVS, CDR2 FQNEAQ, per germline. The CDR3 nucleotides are TGTGCCAGCAGCCTAGTTAGCATGAACACTGAAGCTTTCTTT. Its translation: CASSLVSMNTEAFF.

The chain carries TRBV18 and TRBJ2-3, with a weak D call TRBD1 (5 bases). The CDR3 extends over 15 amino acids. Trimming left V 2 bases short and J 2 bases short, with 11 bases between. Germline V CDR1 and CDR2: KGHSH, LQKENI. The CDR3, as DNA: TGTGCCAGCTCACCATCGAGACAGACCACAGATACGCAGTATTTT. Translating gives CASSPSRQTTDTQYF.

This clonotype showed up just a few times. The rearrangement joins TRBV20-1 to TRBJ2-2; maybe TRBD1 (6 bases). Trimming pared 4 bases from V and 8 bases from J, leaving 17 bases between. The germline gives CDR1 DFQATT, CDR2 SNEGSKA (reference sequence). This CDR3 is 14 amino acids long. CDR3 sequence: CSAKPDRVIGELFF. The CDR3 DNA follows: TGCAGTGCTAAACCGGACAGAGTGATAGGGGAGCTGTTTTTT.

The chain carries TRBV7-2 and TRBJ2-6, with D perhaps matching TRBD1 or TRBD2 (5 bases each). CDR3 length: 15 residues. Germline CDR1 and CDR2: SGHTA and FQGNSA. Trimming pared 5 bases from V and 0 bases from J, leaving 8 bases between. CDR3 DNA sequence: TGTGCCAGCAGCCGGGGCGGCTCTGGGGCCAACGTCCTGACTTTC. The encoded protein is CASSRGGSGANVLTF.

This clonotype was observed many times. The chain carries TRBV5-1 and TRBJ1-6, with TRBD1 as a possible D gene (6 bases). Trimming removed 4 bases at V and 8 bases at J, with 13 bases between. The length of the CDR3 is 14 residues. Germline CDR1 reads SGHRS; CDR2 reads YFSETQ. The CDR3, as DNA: TGCGCCAGCAGCGTGACAGGCGCCGATTCACCCCTCCACTTT. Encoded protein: CASSVTGADSPLHF.

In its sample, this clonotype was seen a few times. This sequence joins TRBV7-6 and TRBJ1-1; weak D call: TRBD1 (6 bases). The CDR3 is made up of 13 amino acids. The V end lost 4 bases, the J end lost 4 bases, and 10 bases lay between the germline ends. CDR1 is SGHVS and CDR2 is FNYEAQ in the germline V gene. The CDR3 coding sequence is TGTGCCAGCAGCTCGGCAGGGGCCACTGAAGCTTTCTTT. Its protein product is CASSSAGATEAFF.

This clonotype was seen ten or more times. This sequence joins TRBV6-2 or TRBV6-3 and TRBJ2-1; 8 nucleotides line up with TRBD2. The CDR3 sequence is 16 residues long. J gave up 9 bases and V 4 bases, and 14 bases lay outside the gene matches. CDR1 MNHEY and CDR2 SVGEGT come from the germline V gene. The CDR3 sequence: CASSSPLARGAVEQFF. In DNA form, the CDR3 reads TGTGCCAGCAGTTCGCCTCTGGCGCGGGGGGCCGTTGAGCAGTTCTTC.